Here is one TCR beta chain with its context. Its cognate antigen is unknown. This sample was taken from a study of CXCR3-negative and CXCR3-positive naive CD8 T cells. Study outcomes and limitations: Relative to CXCR3-negative naive cells, CXCR3-positive naive cells had more hydrophobic TRB CDR3s. In both naive subsets diversity was comparably high, whereas memory CD8+ cells showed much lower diversity. The majority of assays used fresh PBMCs, and CXCR3 expression partially decreased after cryopreservation.

CD8+ T cell subsets were each sorted in triplicate, 300,000 to 350,000 cells apiece. The authors made the TRB cDNA libraries by 5' RACE using UMI labels. For each CDR3 protein, TCRdb gives one entry from its re-call of the 5' RACE reads, without DNA. This table lists more than 80,000 distinct CDR3 sequences. The CDR3 consists of 14 residues. CDR1 is SGHTA, CDR2 FQGTGA, per germline. The sample was naive CXCR3+ CD8+ T cells from blood. Documented subset: CD45RO-CCR7+CD27+CD95- naive CD8+ T cells expressing CXCR3 (TNR3+). The gene calls are TRBV7-3 and TRBJ2-2; the D call of TRBD1 rests on TCRdb alone, since no DNA is present to check it. The receptor's source is a human donor in good health. Some clones in this sample may be carry-over from other donors' samples. The chain's CDR3 is CASSSGHNTGELFF.